The rows below give T cell receptor beta chains drawn from one sample of a study of response to subunit inactivated influenza vaccine. TCRdb re-analysed the RT-PCR reads in MiXCR, keeping a single row per CDR3 protein. The table lists more than 400,000 distinct CDR3 sequences, under 8.5% of them singletons. The source was PBMCs from blood, collected around 25 months after vaccination. Receptors were obtained from a man aged 50 to 75 who received an inactivated influenza vaccine. Each CDR3 is given with its conserved first and last residue. A D gene is named only where the DNA matches it firmly. Expanded clones get a size class; other rows say once, few or many, or leave the size out.

clone_size cdr3_length j_call d_call v_call cdr3_nt cdr3_aa
many 15 TRBJ2-2 - TRBV5-1 TGCGCCAGCAGCTTGAGACTTTCCAGCACCGGGGAGCTGTTTTTT CASSLRLSSTGELFF
- 16 TRBJ2-2 - TRBV6-1 TGTGCCAGCAGATCGTTTCCATTAGAAAGGGTCGGGGAGCTGTTTTTT CASRSFPLERVGELFF
few 14 TRBJ2-3 TRBD2 TRBV29-1 TGCAGCGTTAAAGGCGGGAGTGGCACAGATACGCAGTATTTT CSVKGGSGTDTQYF
- 16 TRBJ2-5 - TRBV4-2 TGTGCCAGCAGCCAAGATCAAGGGCAGGTCCGAGAGACCCAGTACTTC CASSQDQGQVRETQYF
- 16 TRBJ2-1 TRBD1 TRBV7-2 TGTGCCAGCAGCTTGGCCTCAGGGGGTCCCTACAATGAGCAGTTCTTC CASSLASGGPYNEQFF
few 14 TRBJ2-5 - TRBV20-1 TGCAGTGCCCGGCCCGTGGTTTTGGGGGAGACCCAGTACTTC CSARPVVLGETQYF
many 12 TRBJ2-3 - TRBV20-1 TGCAGCGCGCCTCGAGGCACAGATACGCAGTATTTT CSAPRGTDTQYF
- 13 TRBJ2-5 - TRBV4-3 TGCGCCAGCAGCCAAGAGTATCGGGAGACCCAGTACTTC CASSQEYRETQYF
many 15 TRBJ1-4 - TRBV5-1 TGCGCCAGCAGCTTGGCCGACACGGAGGGCGAAAAACTGTTTTTT CASSLADTEGEKLFF
- 12 TRBJ2-5 - TRBV11-2 TGTGCCAGCACCAGCCTACAAGAGACCCAGTACTTC CASTSLQETQYF
- 15 TRBJ2-7 - TRBV27 TGTGCCAGCAGTTTCGGGACCTCGGCGAGCTACGAGCAGTACTTC CASSFGTSASYEQYF
- 15 TRBJ2-5 - TRBV12-3/TRBV12-4 TGTGCCAGCAGCCCACAGGACCTACGATGGGAGACCCAGTACTTC CASSPQDLRWETQYF
few 12 TRBJ2-1 - TRBV6-6 TGTGCCAGCAGCACTCTCGGAAATGAGCAGTTCTTC CASSTLGNEQFF
many 14 TRBJ2-7 - TRBV15 TGTGCCACCAGCCGAACCCTCAAGGTTACCGAGCAGTACTTC CATSRTLKVTEQYF
many 14 TRBJ2-2 - TRBV6-2/TRBV6-3 TGTGCCAGCAGTTCCCAGCGGTACACCGGGGAGCTGTTTTTT CASSSQRYTGELFF
- 16 TRBJ2-2 - TRBV20-1 TGCAGTACTCCCAGTCTAAATAAGGGTGTCACCGGGGAGCTGTTTTTT CSTPSLNKGVTGELFF
few 14 TRBJ2-1 - TRBV11-2 TGTGCCAGCAGCTTCCTGTCGGTGAGAAATGAGCAGTTCTTC CASSFLSVRNEQFF
few 13 TRBJ2-7 - TRBV2 TGTGCCAGCACCCAGACTCAAGCTGGCGAGCAGTACTTC CASTQTQAGEQYF
- 17 TRBJ2-1 TRBD2 TRBV6-5 TGTGCCAGCAGTTACGTGACTAGCGGGGGAGGTAATAATGAGCAGTTCTTC CASSYVTSGGGNNEQFF
- 17 TRBJ2-3 TRBD2 TRBV20-1 TGCAGTGCTAGAGCGCCGGGACTAGCGGAAGGTACAGATACGCAGTATTTT CSARAPGLAEGTDTQYF
few 14 TRBJ2-3 - TRBV5-5 TGTGCCAGCAGCTTGGCCTTTATCACAGATACGCAGTATTTT CASSLAFITDTQYF
- 17 TRBJ2-7 TRBD1 TRBV10-3 TGTGCCATCAGTGAGTCGGGTGCCGGGACAGGGGACTTCGGGCAGTACTTC CAISESGAGTGDFGQYF
- 18 TRBJ2-1 TRBD2 TRBV20-1 TGCAGTGCCCCCATCGGGCTAGCGGGAGTGATTTCCTACAATGAGCAGTTCTTC CSAPIGLAGVISYNEQFF
many 14 TRBJ2-1 - TRBV6-4 TGTGCCAGCAGTCCAGGAGGGGCTAACAATGAGCAGTTCTTC CASSPGGANNEQFF
many 14 TRBJ2-6 - TRBV29-1 TGCAGCGTTGGGACGGGCTCTGGGGCCAACGTCCTGACTTTC CSVGTGSGANVLTF
many 14 TRBJ1-2 - TRBV7-2 TGTGCCAGCAGCGACGGTGACTTCTCATATGGCTACACCTTC CASSDGDFSYGYTF
- 18 TRBJ2-2 - TRBV4-3 TGCGCCAGCAGCCAAGAGATGGGATGGTACGCGAACACCGGGGAGCTGTTTTTT CASSQEMGWYANTGELFF
many 15 TRBJ1-5 TRBD1 TRBV3-1 TGTGCCAGCAGCCAAGGACAGGGGCTGAATCAGCCCCAGCATTTT CASSQGQGLNQPQHF
- 14 TRBJ2-7 - TRBV27 TGTGCCAGCAGTTTATCACTAGCAGCCTACGAGCAGTACTTC CASSLSLAAYEQYF
- 13 TRBJ1-2 - TRBV20-1 TGCAGTGCTAGAGATAGCCAGGTGTATGGCTACACCTTC CSARDSQVYGYTF
few 14 TRBJ1-6 - TRBV27 TGTGCCAGCAGTTTCCGGGGCGATAATTCACCCCTCCACTTT CASSFRGDNSPLHF
many 15 TRBJ2-5 TRBD2 TRBV7-9 TGTGCCAGCTCCTCCCTAGCGGGAGTAGGGGAGACCCAGTACTTC CASSSLAGVGETQYF
many 14 TRBJ2-7 - TRBV5-1 TGCGCCAGCAGCGAAAACAGTGCCTCCTACGAGCAGTACTTC CASSENSASYEQYF
few 13 TRBJ2-3 - TRBV6-2/TRBV6-3 TGTGCCAGCAGCCGACGCCGGGGAGATACGCAGTATTTT CASSRRRGDTQYF
few 16 TRBJ1-5 - TRBV20-1 TGCAGTGCTAGCATACTGTCGGGGTATAGCAATCAGCCCCAGCATTTT CSASILSGYSNQPQHF
few 15 TRBJ2-1 TRBD2 TRBV29-1 TGCAGCGCTAAGGGACTAGCGGACTCCTACAATGAGCAGTTCTTC CSAKGLADSYNEQFF
many 12 TRBJ2-1 TRBD2 TRBV29-1 TGCAGCGGGACTAGCGGTAACAATGAGCAGTTCTTC CSGTSGNNEQFF
many 16 TRBJ2-3 TRBD2 TRBV12-3/TRBV12-4 TGTGCCAGCAGTGGGAGCGGGGGAGCTAGCACAGATACGCAGTATTTT CASSGSGGASTDTQYF
- 11 TRBJ1-1 - TRBV24-1 TGTGCCACCAGTTCGCACACTGAAGCTTTCTTT CATSSHTEAFF
- 14 TRBJ1-2 - TRBV9 TGTGCCAGCAGCGTAGGTTCGGGGGGCGATGGCTACACCTTC CASSVGSGGDGYTF
many 16 TRBJ2-3 - TRBV11-2 TGTGCCAGCAGCTTAGATCTGGCGGGGCGCACAGATACGCAGTATTTT CASSLDLAGRTDTQYF
- 15 TRBJ1-1 TRBD1 TRBV7-2 TGTGCCAGCAGCACGACAGGGGCCCTGAACACTGAAGCTTTCTTT CASSTTGALNTEAFF
- 15 TRBJ2-7 TRBD1 TRBV27 TGTGCCAGCAGTCCAGACAGGGTAATCCCCTACGAGCAGTACTTC CASSPDRVIPYEQYF
many 15 TRBJ1-2 - TRBV4-1 TGCGCCAGCAGCCAGAACAGGGCCTCGTTATATGGCTACACCTTC CASSQNRASLYGYTF
few 12 TRBJ2-2 TRBD1 TRBV24-1 TGTGCCACCAGGACAGGGACCGGGGAGCTGTTTTTT CATRTGTGELFF
many 14 TRBJ1-2 TRBD1 TRBV10-3 TGTGCCATCACCCGGGACAGTTCTAACTATGGCTACACCTTC CAITRDSSNYGYTF
few 12 TRBJ1-1 - TRBV29-1 TGCAGCGCCCAGGAGCTGAACACTGAAGCTTTCTTT CSAQELNTEAFF
many 12 TRBJ2-1 - TRBV18 TGTGCCAGCTCCCCCAGAGCGGCCCAGCAGTTCTTC CASSPRAAQQFF
few 12 TRBJ2-2 - TRBV30 TGTGCCTGGAGTAAGGGGGTCGGGGAGCTGTTTTTT CAWSKGVGELFF
- 15 TRBJ2-2 TRBD1 TRBV6-5 TGTGCCAGCAGTTACTCGGGACAGGGATTCGGGGAGCTGTTTTTT CASSYSGQGFGELFF